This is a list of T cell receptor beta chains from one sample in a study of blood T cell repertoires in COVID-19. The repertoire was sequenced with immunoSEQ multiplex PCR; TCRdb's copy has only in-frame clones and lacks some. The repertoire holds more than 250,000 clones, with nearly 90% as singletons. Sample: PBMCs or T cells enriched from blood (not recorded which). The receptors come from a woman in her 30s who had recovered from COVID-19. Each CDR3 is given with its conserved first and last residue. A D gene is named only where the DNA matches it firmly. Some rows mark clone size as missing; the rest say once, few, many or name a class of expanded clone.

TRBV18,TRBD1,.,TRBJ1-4,TGTGCCAGCTCTCCAGGGGGAGGAACTAATGAAAAACTGTTTTTT,CASSPGGGTNEKLFF
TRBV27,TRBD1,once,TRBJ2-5,TGTGCCAGCAGTCCCCGGGCAGGGGGCTTGGAGACCCAGTACTTC,CASSPRAGGLETQYF
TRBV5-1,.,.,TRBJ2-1,TGCGCCAGCAGGGTAGGACTTCAAACCTTCAATGAGCAGTTCTTC,CASRVGLQTFNEQFF
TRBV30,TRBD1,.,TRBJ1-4,TGTGCCTGGATGGACAGGGGGCCTGAAAAACTGTTTTTT,CAWMDRGPEKLFF
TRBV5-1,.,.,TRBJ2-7,TGCGCCAGCAGCCGGACAGAAGGACCCTACGAGCAGTACTTC,CASSRTEGPYEQYF
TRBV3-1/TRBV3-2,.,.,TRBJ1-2,TGTGCCAGCAGCCAAAGGTCAGGGTATGGCTACACCTTC,CASSQRSGYGYTF
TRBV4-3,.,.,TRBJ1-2,TGCGCCAGCAGCCAAGATTTCGGGACAACGAGGAACTATGGCTACACCTTC,CASSQDFGTTRNYGYTF
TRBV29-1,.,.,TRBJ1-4,TGCAGCGTCTCGGGGGTCTCAGGGGAAAAACTGTTTTTT,CSVSGVSGEKLFF
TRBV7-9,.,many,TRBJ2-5,TGTGCCAGCAGCCTAGGAGGGGCGCAGGGGTACCAAGAGACCCAGTACTTC,CASSLGGAQGYQETQYF
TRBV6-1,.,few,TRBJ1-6,TGTGCCAGCAGGGAAAGACAGACAGGAGATAATTCACCCCTCCACTTT,CASRERQTGDNSPLHF
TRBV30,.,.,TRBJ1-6,TGTGCCTGGAGGGAAGGGGTGGGTTCACCCCTCCACTTT,CAWREGVGSPLHF
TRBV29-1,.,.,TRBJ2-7,TGCAGCGTCGAGAGTGGGGCCGAGCAGTACTTC,CSVESGAEQYF
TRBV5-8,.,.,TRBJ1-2,TGTGCCAGCAGCTTTCGGACAGATTATGGCTACACCTTC,CASSFRTDYGYTF
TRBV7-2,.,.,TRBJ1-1,TGTGCCAGCAGACCCTATCAGGGTACGGCTGAAGCTTTCTTT,CASRPYQGTAEAFF
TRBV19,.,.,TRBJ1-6,TGTGCCAGTAGTAACGCGGCGGGGTCCTATAATTCACCCCTCCACTTT,CASSNAAGSYNSPLHF
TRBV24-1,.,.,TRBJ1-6,TGTGCCACCATCCAGGGAAAGGCACCCCTCCACTTT,CATIQGKAPLHF
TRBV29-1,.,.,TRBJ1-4,TGCAGCGCCATTGCGGAAAAACTGTTTTTT,CSAIAEKLFF
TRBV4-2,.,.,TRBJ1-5,TGTGCCAGCAGCCAAGGCAGGGGAAGCAATCAGCCCCAGCATTTT,CASSQGRGSNQPQHF
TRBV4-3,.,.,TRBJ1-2,TGCGCCAGCAGCCAATATCATACAGCCCTCAGTTCTAACTATGGCTACACCTTC,CASSQYHTALSSNYGYTF
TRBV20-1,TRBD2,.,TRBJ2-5,TGCAGTGCTAGTGTGGGACTAGCGGGGGCCTTGAAGACCCAGTACTTC,CSASVGLAGALKTQYF
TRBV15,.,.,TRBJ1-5,TGTGCCACCAGCAAGCTGGGTGGGACAAGCAATCAGCCCCAGCATTTT,CATSKLGGTSNQPQHF
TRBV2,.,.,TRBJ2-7,TGTGCCAGCAGTGAGTTTGGCCAGATGGCCACCTACGAGCAGTACTTC,CASSEFGQMATYEQYF
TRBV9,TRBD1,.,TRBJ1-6,TGTGCCAGCAGCTACAGGGGGACAGGCAATTCACCCCTCCACTTT,CASSYRGTGNSPLHF
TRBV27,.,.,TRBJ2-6,TGTGCCAGCAGTGCTCCCGGGGGGCGCTGGAGGGCCAACGTCCTGACTTTC,CASSAPGGRWRANVLTF
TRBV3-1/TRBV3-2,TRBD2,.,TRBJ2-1,TGTGCCAGCAGCCAAATGGGCCCGCTAGCGGGGGGCCTCGGTGAGCAGTTCTTC,CASSQMGPLAGGLGEQFF
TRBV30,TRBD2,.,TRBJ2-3,TGTGCCTGGAGTGTACCGGGGGGGCCAACAGATACGCAGTATTTT,CAWSVPGGPTDTQYF
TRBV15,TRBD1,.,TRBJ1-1,TGTGCCACCAGCAGAGACGTGACAGGGGTGACTGAAGCTTTCTTT,CATSRDVTGVTEAFF
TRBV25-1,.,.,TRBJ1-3,TGTGCCAGCAGTGAATATGGAGAAAACTCTGGAAACACCATATATTTT,CASSEYGENSGNTIYF
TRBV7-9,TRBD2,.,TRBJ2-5,TGTGCCAGCAGCCCCCACCCGAAAGCGGGGGTTTCCCAAGAGACCCAGTACTTC,CASSPHPKAGVSQETQYF
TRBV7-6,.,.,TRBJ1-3,TGTGCCAGCAGCTTAGGCGGGCGGAACTCTGGAAACACCATATATTTT,CASSLGGRNSGNTIYF
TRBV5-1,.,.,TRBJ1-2,TGCGCCAGCAGCTTGGCGGGGAAAGATGGCTACACCTTC,CASSLAGKDGYTF
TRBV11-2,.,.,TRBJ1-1,TGTGCCAGCCTAGGGGGGGCTCGAACTGAAGCTTTCTTT,CASLGGARTEAFF
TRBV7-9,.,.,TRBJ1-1,TGTGCCAGCAGCGACACAGGGAATGAGAGAGCTTTCTTT,CASSDTGNERAFF
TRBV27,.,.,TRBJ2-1,TGTGCCAGCAGGAAACCGGGGGGCCGCAATGAGCAGTTCTTC,CASRKPGGRNEQFF
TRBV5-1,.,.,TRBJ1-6,TGCGCCAGCAGCCAGGCGGGGCCTAATTCACCCCTCCACTTT,CASSQAGPNSPLHF
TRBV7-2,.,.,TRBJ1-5,TGTGCCAGCAGCTTGGGACTAACGAGCAATCAGCCCCAGCATTTT,CASSLGLTSNQPQHF
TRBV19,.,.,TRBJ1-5,TGTGCCAGCCACGACGGGGGGGGATGGAGCAATCAGCCCCAGCATTTT,CASHDGGGWSNQPQHF
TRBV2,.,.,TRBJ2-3,TGTGCCAGCCTCGCCCAGGGGGGAATCACAGATACGCAGTATTTT,CASLAQGGITDTQYF
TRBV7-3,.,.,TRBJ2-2,TGTGCCAGCAGCTTAGGCGGGGATGGCGGGGAGCTGTTTTTT,CASSLGGDGGELFF
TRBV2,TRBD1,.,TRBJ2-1,TGTGCCAGCAGTGAAGCGGGACAGACCTACAATGAGCAGTTCTTC,CASSEAGQTYNEQFF
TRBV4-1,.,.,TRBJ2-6,TGCGCCAGCAGCCAAGATTGGGGCCCTCGGGCCAACGTCCTGACTTTC,CASSQDWGPRANVLTF
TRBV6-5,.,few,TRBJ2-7,TGTGCCAGCAGTTACGTAGGGGGCGAGCAGTACTTC,CASSYVGGEQYF
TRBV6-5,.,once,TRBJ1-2,TGTGCCAGCAGTCCCGCCGACGGGGAACTATACGGCTACACCTTC,CASSPADGELYGYTF
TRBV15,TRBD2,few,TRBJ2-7,TGTGCCACCAGCAGAGATCGTGGACTAGCCGGATGGAGATCCTACGAGCAGTACTTC,CATSRDRGLAGWRSYEQYF
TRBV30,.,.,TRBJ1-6,TGTGCCTGGAGTACGGGACATACCGATTCACCCCTCCACTTT,CAWSTGHTDSPLHF
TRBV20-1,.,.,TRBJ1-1,TGCAGTGCCAGACCCAATGCTGAAGCTTTCTTT,CSARPNAEAFF
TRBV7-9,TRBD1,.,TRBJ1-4,TGTGCCAGCAGCTTTGGGACAGGGGTTGAAAAACTGTTTTTT,CASSFGTGVEKLFF
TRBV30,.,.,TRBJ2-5,TGTGCCTGGAGTCGAGTAGCAGGGGAGACCCAGTACTTC,CAWSRVAGETQYF
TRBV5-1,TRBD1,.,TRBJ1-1,TGCGCCAGCAGCCCATCAGTCCCGGGACAGGGTAGCTCCCTTGAAGCTTTCTTT,CASSPSVPGQGSSLEAFF
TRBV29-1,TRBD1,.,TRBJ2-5,TGCAGCCCTAAAGTCGGACAGGGAGGAGAGACCCAGTACTTC,CSPKVGQGGETQYF
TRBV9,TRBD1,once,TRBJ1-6,TGTGCCAGCGGACAGGGGGCGGATTCACCCCTCCACTTT,CASGQGADSPLHF
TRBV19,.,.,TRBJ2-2,TGTGCCAGTAGTATCGCGCTAGCCAACACCGGGGAGCTGTTTTTT,CASSIALANTGELFF
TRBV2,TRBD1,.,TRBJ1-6,TGTGCCAGCAGCAGGAACAGGGGTTCCTATAATTCACCCCTCCACTTT,CASSRNRGSYNSPLHF
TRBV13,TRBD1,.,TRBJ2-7,TGTGCCAGCAGCTTATTTTTCACAGGGGGCTCCTACGAGCAGTACTTC,CASSLFFTGGSYEQYF
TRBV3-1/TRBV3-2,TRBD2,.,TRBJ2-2,TGTGCCAGCAAGTTGGGCCTAGCGGGGGGCACCGGGGAGCTGTTTTTT,CASKLGLAGGTGELFF
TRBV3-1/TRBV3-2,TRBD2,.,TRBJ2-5,TGTGCCAGCAGCCTCACTAGCGGGGGGTCCCAAGAGACCCAGTACTTC,CASSLTSGGSQETQYF
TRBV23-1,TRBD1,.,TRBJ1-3,TGCGCCAGCAGTCAAATAGGGGGCGAGGGAAACACCATATATTTT,CASSQIGGEGNTIYF